This TCR beta chain came from a study of Ad26.COV2.S vaccination and SARS-CoV-2 variants (dated by TCRdb to 2020 to 2023). Describing the broader study: Vaccine-arm donors came from COV1001, a multicentre, randomized, double-blind, placebo-controlled phase I-IIa trial of Ad26.COV2.S in healthy adults. Blinding of investigators to trial group allocation was maintained during experiments and outcome assessment. Dosing of Ad26.COV2.S was intramuscular, at either 5x10^10 or 1x10^11 viral particles, delivered as one shot or as two shots spaced 56 days apart. TCRbeta repertoire sequencing served as the tool for gauging how specific and how broad the SARS-CoV-2-reactive T cell receptors were following Ad26.COV2.S vaccination. The TCR-sequenced set comprised approximately 32 samples: approximately 20 Ad26.COV2.S vaccine recipients, 5 placebo recipients and 8 SARS-CoV-2 convalescent individuals. Participants in the trial were split at random into five groups of five each, receiving low-dose or high-dose Ad26.COV2.S once or twice, or else placebo on both occasions.

The immunoSEQ Assay was the method used to sequence TCRbeta CDR3 regions. After extraction, genomic DNA underwent amplification by bias-controlled multiplex PCR, followed by high-throughput sequencing. On the study's bioinformatics: To quantify the absolute abundance of each unique TCRbeta CDR3 region, sequences were collapsed and filtered. T cell fraction was estimated by normalizing TCRbeta template counts to usable DNA, which was measured by amplifying reference genes present in all nucleated cells. Repertoire TCRs were annotated as SARS-CoV-2-specific by exact matching of V gene, CDR3 amino acid sequence and J gene to a known reactive TCR set. The reference SARS-CoV-2 TCR set was derived from MIRA and filtered for enrichment in COVID-19-positive ImmuneCODE repertoires, a step that removed public or cross-reactive TCRs. Drawing on the MIRA antigens, annotated TCRs were analysed further at the level of specific ORF or position within ORF. Breadth was defined as the number of annotated unique rearrangements divided by the total number of unique productive rearrangements, and depth was defined as the summed frequency of the annotated unique rearrangements. Two-sided Wilcoxon rank-sum tests were used to compare TCR breadth between groups. TCRdb took over this immuneACCESS table, retaining in-frame rearrangements with V and J assigned. Such tables are incomplete; in checked studies, under half of the missing clones stem from an unresolved V gene, and the remainder is unexplained. That table supplies the V and J calls and clone size; D and trimming were determined from the DNA. This sample gives some 250,000 clones in total; roughly 90% of them show up just once. Clones ranked in the top ten supply over 8.5% of the sample.

The paper's findings and limits, for the study overall: Comparing responses between vaccine doses or regimens was not something the study was powered to do. Vaccine and placebo recipients had comparable non-spike TCR breadth, which fits with the vaccine containing only spike. Higher spike-specific TCR breadth was observed in Ad26.COV2.S recipients than in placebo recipients (P = 0.0014). After vaccination, substantial breadth of spike-specific CD8+ and CD4+ T cell responses was reported. The authors noted that the TCR breadth and depth analyses may have underestimated total T cell responses.

From cysteine to phenylalanine, the CDR3 is 14 amino acids long. Only the CDR3 region is kept as DNA, spanning 42 bases read in frame from base 1. CDR1 and CDR2 were assigned from the germline V gene as MNHNS and SASEGT. Compared with germline, V lacks 3 bases and J lacks 9 bases; bases without a gene match: 5. Comments on this clone: The clone's antigen remains unknown. Per-base qualities were not stored, and no clone one base away is much larger.

The sample's treatment or condition, from its label and the paper: roughly 19 received Ad26.COV2.S at low or high dose, single or two shots; five or six received placebo; per-sample allocation not given. For vaccine and placebo recipients, repertoires were sequenced using samples collected on day 63 after the first injection. Cohort 1b enrolled 25 to 30 adults aged 18-55 years at a single site in Boston, USA, between 29 July and 7 August 2020. Ad26.COV2.S was a replication-incompetent adenovirus type 26 vector that expressed a prefusion-stabilized SARS-CoV-2 spike protein derived from the original Wuhan strain.

The rearranged chain carries TRBV6-1 and TRBJ1-6, with 7 central nucleotides matching TRBD1. The TCR was taken from a person between 18 and 59 years old who received the Ad26.COV2.S COVID-19 vaccine or a placebo. The source material was peripheral blood, sampled in a trial of Ad26.COV2.S vaccine versus placebo. The DNA reads as follows: TGTGCCAGCAGTGAGACAGGGAGAAGTTCACCCCTCCACTTT. Translation gives CASSETGRSSPLHF.